The rows below give T cell receptor beta chains drawn from one sample of a study of T cell repertoires in cytomegalovirus infection. TCRdb called the reads again in MiXCR, with one record for every CDR3 protein. The sample records 400,000 to 550,000 distinct CDR3 sequences, approximately 10% being singletons. The sequencing input was PBMCs. The receptors stem from a human donor in good health (CMV status not recorded). Some clones in this sample may be carry-over from other donors' samples. Each CDR3 is given with its conserved first and last residue. D genes are given only for firm matches. Clone size, where shown, is once, few, many, or a class for clones that have expanded.

size: many; length: 15; J: TRBJ2-5; V: TRBV7-8; D: -; DNA: TGTGCCAGCAGCTCCGTCATGGGGGGAGGAGAGACCCAGTACTTC; CDR3: CASSSVMGGGETQYF
size: many; length: 15; J: TRBJ1-4; V: TRBV11-2; D: -; DNA: TGTGCCAGCAGCCGCCGGACCCTACTTGGGGAAAAACTGTTTTTT; CDR3: CASSRRTLLGEKLFF
size: many; length: 15; J: TRBJ2-1; V: TRBV7-3; D: TRBD2; DNA: TGTGCCAGCAGCTTATCGCGGGGGGGCTTCAATGAGCAGTTCTTC; CDR3: CASSLSRGGFNEQFF
size: many; length: 13; J: TRBJ1-2; V: TRBV7-9; D: TRBD1; DNA: TGTGCCAGCAGCCCCCCGGGACAGCCTGCTGGAACCTTC; CDR3: CASSPPGQPAGTF
size: few; length: 14; J: TRBJ1-4; V: TRBV20-1; D: -; DNA: TGCAGTGCCCAGAAGGCCGCGACTAATGAAAAACTGTTTTTT; CDR3: CSAQKAATNEKLFF
size: many; length: 14; J: TRBJ2-7; V: TRBV19; D: -; DNA: TGTGCCAGTAGGGGCGCGTCTTCAAGAGACGAGCAGTACTTC; CDR3: CASRGASSRDEQYF
size: few; length: 14; J: TRBJ1-6; V: TRBV20-1; D: -; DNA: TGCAGTGCTCCCCAGGGAGCGGACAATTCACCCCTCCACTTT; CDR3: CSAPQGADNSPLHF
size: many; length: 13; J: TRBJ2-5; V: TRBV2; D: -; DNA: TGTGCCAGCAGCGGGGCAAGCGAAGAGACCCAGTACTTC; CDR3: CASSGASEETQYF
size: -; length: 15; J: TRBJ1-5; V: TRBV19; D: -; DNA: TGTGCCAGTAGTGCCAACCCCTCGGCTAATCAGCCCCAGCATTTT; CDR3: CASSANPSANQPQHF
size: -; length: 14; J: TRBJ2-7; V: TRBV20-1; D: -; DNA: TGCAGTGCTAGAGGACCTTCAGCAACCTACGAGCAGTACTTC; CDR3: CSARGPSATYEQYF
size: few; length: 14; J: TRBJ1-4; V: TRBV29-1; D: TRBD1; DNA: TGCAGCGTAGCCCGACAGGGGCCAGGGGAAAAACTGTTTTTT; CDR3: CSVARQGPGEKLFF
size: many; length: 14; J: TRBJ2-3; V: TRBV5-1; D: TRBD2; DNA: TGCGCCAGCACCCGGGGGGACTCCACAGATACGCAGTATTTT; CDR3: CASTRGDSTDTQYF
size: many; length: 19; J: TRBJ2-3; V: TRBV11-3; D: TRBD2; DNA: TGTGCCAGCAGCTTAGATCCCATTACGCTAGCGGGGGGGCCCAGTACGCAGTATTTT; CDR3: CASSLDPITLAGGPSTQYF
size: many; length: 12; J: TRBJ2-1; V: TRBV6-2/TRBV6-3; D: -; DNA: TGTGCCAGCAATGCAGCCTACAATGAGCAGTTCTTC; CDR3: CASNAAYNEQFF
size: -; length: 15; J: TRBJ2-1; V: TRBV10-3; D: -; DNA: TGTGCCATCAGTGATCTGGGGGGCCGAAGAAATGAGCAGTTCTTC; CDR3: CAISDLGGRRNEQFF
size: -; length: 15; J: TRBJ2-7; V: TRBV2; D: -; DNA: TGTGCCAGCAGTGAAGCCCCTGACGGGTCCTACGAGCAGTACTTC; CDR3: CASSEAPDGSYEQYF
size: few; length: 17; J: TRBJ1-5; V: TRBV20-1; D: TRBD1; DNA: TGCAGTGCTCTCGCCGGGACAGATAGATATAGCAATCAGCCCCAGCATTTT; CDR3: CSALAGTDRYSNQPQHF
size: -; length: 14; J: TRBJ2-1; V: TRBV3-1; D: -; DNA: TGTGCCAGCAGCCAACGTGACCGGGGCACTGAGCAGTTCTTC; CDR3: CASSQRDRGTEQFF
size: -; length: 11; J: TRBJ2-5; V: TRBV19; D: -; DNA: TGTGCCACCTCGGTGGGGGAGACCCAGTACTTC; CDR3: CATSVGETQYF
size: -; length: 14; J: TRBJ2-3; V: TRBV30; D: TRBD2; DNA: TGTGCCTGGAGCGCCAGCGGGGGCACAGATACGCAGTATTTT; CDR3: CAWSASGGTDTQYF
size: -; length: 15; J: TRBJ2-1; V: TRBV15; D: -; DNA: TGTGCCACCAGCAGAGATATAGGGGCGCGAAATGAGCAGTTCTTC; CDR3: CATSRDIGARNEQFF
size: many; length: 12; J: TRBJ1-4; V: TRBV7-2; D: -; DNA: TGTGCCAGCAGCTTTCAGGGTTCTGAACTGTTTTTT; CDR3: CASSFQGSELFF
size: many; length: 12; J: TRBJ2-7; V: TRBV29-1; D: TRBD1; DNA: TGCAGCGTCAGGGGGAGCTCCTACGAGCAGTACTTC; CDR3: CSVRGSSYEQYF
size: few; length: 18; J: TRBJ1-2; V: TRBV20-1; D: -; DNA: TGCAGTGCTAGCCCGACCGGGACGGGGGAGATACGAGACTATGGCTACACCTTC; CDR3: CSASPTGTGEIRDYGYTF
size: few; length: 14; J: TRBJ2-7; V: TRBV2; D: -; DNA: TGTGCCAGCAGTGAAGATCCACCAGACTACGAGCAGTACTTC; CDR3: CASSEDPPDYEQYF
size: many; length: 12; J: TRBJ2-2; V: TRBV30; D: -; DNA: TGTGCCTGGAACAGGGTCGCCGGGGAGCTGTTTTTT; CDR3: CAWNRVAGELFF
size: many; length: 17; J: TRBJ1-5; V: TRBV4-1; D: -; DNA: TGCGCCAGCAGTCGTCGGGACACCAAACTAAGCAATCAGCCCCAGCATTTT; CDR3: CASSRRDTKLSNQPQHF
size: many; length: 15; J: TRBJ2-5; V: TRBV6-1; D: TRBD1; DNA: TGTGCCAGCAGTCTTTCGACAGGGGGCCAAGAGACCCAGTACTTC; CDR3: CASSLSTGGQETQYF
size: few; length: 15; J: TRBJ2-7; V: TRBV6-1; D: -; DNA: TGTGCCAGCAGCCAGTCGGCACAGGGATCCTACGAGCAGTACTTC; CDR3: CASSQSAQGSYEQYF
size: few; length: 15; J: TRBJ2-1; V: TRBV9; D: TRBD2; DNA: TGTGCCAGCAGCTCCCCTAGCGGGAGGAAAAATGAGCAGTTCTTC; CDR3: CASSSPSGRKNEQFF
size: many; length: 11; J: TRBJ2-1; V: TRBV7-2; D: TRBD2; DNA: TGTGCCAGCAGACTAGCGAATGAGCAGTTCTTC; CDR3: CASRLANEQFF
size: few; length: 12; J: TRBJ1-1; V: TRBV13; D: TRBD1; DNA: TGTGCCAGCAGCCAGGACAGGGTAGGGGCTTTCTTT; CDR3: CASSQDRVGAFF
size: many; length: 13; J: TRBJ1-1; V: TRBV12-3/TRBV12-4; D: -; DNA: TGTGCCAGCAGTGACAGACTGAACACTGAAGCTTTCTTT; CDR3: CASSDRLNTEAFF
size: many; length: 16; J: TRBJ2-7; V: TRBV7-2; D: -; DNA: TGTGCCAGCAGCTTTGCCCTCGGGAGAGCTGCCTACGAGCAGTACTTC; CDR3: CASSFALGRAAYEQYF
size: -; length: 12; J: TRBJ2-1; V: TRBV20-1; D: -; DNA: TGCAGTGCTCGCCGCTCCTACAATGAGCAGTTCTTC; CDR3: CSARRSYNEQFF
size: -; length: 12; J: TRBJ2-2; V: TRBV20-1; D: -; DNA: TGCAGTGCTAGTTTGGGGACCGGGGAGCTGTTTTTT; CDR3: CSASLGTGELFF
size: few; length: 16; J: TRBJ2-5; V: TRBV5-1; D: TRBD2; DNA: TGCGCCAGCAGCTTCGGGACTAGCGGGGAACAAGAGACCCAGTACTTC; CDR3: CASSFGTSGEQETQYF
size: many; length: 17; J: TRBJ2-7; V: TRBV7-3; D: -; DNA: TGTGCCAGCAGCCCCAATCGGGTTGGGTTTAGCGGCTACGAGCAGTACTTC; CDR3: CASSPNRVGFSGYEQYF
size: many; length: 15; J: TRBJ1-3; V: TRBV6-1; D: -; DNA: TGTGCCAGCAGTAGAGCGGGGGCCGCTGGAAACACCATATATTTT; CDR3: CASSRAGAAGNTIYF
size: many; length: 14; J: TRBJ1-5; V: TRBV28; D: -; DNA: TGTGCCAGCAGTTTATTAGATAGCAATCAGCCCCAGCATTTT; CDR3: CASSLLDSNQPQHF
size: -; length: 16; J: TRBJ2-3; V: TRBV20-1; D: -; DNA: TGCAGTGCTAGAGTAAAAGGACAGATGCGCACAGATACGCAGTATTTT; CDR3: CSARVKGQMRTDTQYF
size: many; length: 15; J: TRBJ1-1; V: TRBV12-3/TRBV12-4; D: -; DNA: TGTGCCAGCATCCGGTCGGGAACCATGAACACTGAAGCTTTCTTT; CDR3: CASIRSGTMNTEAFF
size: -; length: 13; J: TRBJ1-1; V: TRBV3-1; D: -; DNA: TGTGCCAGCAGCCAAAGGCAGGACACTGAAGCTTTCTTT; CDR3: CASSQRQDTEAFF
size: -; length: 14; J: TRBJ2-1; V: TRBV3-1; D: -; DNA: TGTGCCAGCAGCCTAAGCTTCAGTGCCAGACAGCAGTTCTTC; CDR3: CASSLSFSARQQFF
size: few; length: 14; J: TRBJ2-7; V: TRBV27; D: TRBD1; DNA: TGTGCCAGCAGTAAGACAGGGGGAACCTACGAGCAGTACTTC; CDR3: CASSKTGGTYEQYF
size: few; length: 14; J: TRBJ1-5; V: TRBV27; D: -; DNA: TGTGCCAGCAGCTTAACGGGGATGAATCAGCCCCAGCATTTT; CDR3: CASSLTGMNQPQHF
size: -; length: 17; J: TRBJ2-2; V: TRBV20-1; D: TRBD2; DNA: TGCAGTGCTAAACGACTAGCGGGGGGCCCCGTAGGCGGGGAGCTGTTTTTT; CDR3: CSAKRLAGGPVGGELFF
size: many; length: 15; J: TRBJ1-5; V: TRBV27; D: -; DNA: TGTGCCAGCAGTTTAACCCACAGAATAAATCAGCCCCAGCATTTT; CDR3: CASSLTHRINQPQHF
size: -; length: 15; J: TRBJ2-5; V: TRBV19; D: TRBD2; DNA: TGTGCCAGTAGTTCCCGGACTAGCAGTCAAGAGACCCAGTACTTC; CDR3: CASSSRTSSQETQYF
size: many; length: 17; J: TRBJ2-5; V: TRBV27; D: TRBD2; DNA: TGTGCCAGCAGCAAAGGGCTGTTAGCGGGAGGGCCTGAGGCCCAGTACTTC; CDR3: CASSKGLLAGGPEAQYF
size: -; length: 12; J: TRBJ2-7; V: TRBV29-1; D: TRBD2; DNA: TGCAGCGTTGAAGCTAGCGGCTACGAGCAGTACTTC; CDR3: CSVEASGYEQYF
size: -; length: 10; J: TRBJ2-1; V: TRBV6-5; D: -; DNA: TGTGCCACGAAAAACAATGAGCAGTTCTTC; CDR3: CATKNNEQFF
size: few; length: 15; J: TRBJ2-1; V: TRBV5-1; D: TRBD2; DNA: TGCGCCAGCAGCCCGGGGGGAATAGGGAACAATGAGCAGTTCTTC; CDR3: CASSPGGIGNNEQFF
size: many; length: 13; J: TRBJ2-5; V: TRBV7-2; D: -; DNA: TGTGCCAGCAGCCGACTAGGCGGGGAGACCCAGTACTTC; CDR3: CASSRLGGETQYF